A single sample is the source of the 2 T cell receptor beta chains below, sequenced in a study of control samples from healthy donors and cancer patients. Assay: immunoSEQ multiplex PCR; the TCRdb copy retains only in-frame clones and omits some. The sample carries tens of thousands of clones, around 94% recorded once. Sequencing was carried out using blood. The receptors derive from a man aged 25 to 40 in good health.

The J gene is TRBJ1-5, the V gene TRBV4-3; D might be TRBD1 (6 bases). V lost 3 bases to trimming and J lost 1 base, with 22 bases between them. Germline lookup yields CDR1 LGHNA and CDR2 YSLEER. The CDR3 loop spans 19 amino acids. The CDR3 nucleotides are TGCGCCAGCAGCCAGGGCCCATACGCCGGGGGCGGGAGCAATCAGCCCCAGCATTTT. Translation gives CASSQGPYAGGGSNQPQHF.

The V call is TRBV24-1, the J call TRBJ1-5, with D perhaps matching TRBD1 (6 bases). The V gene lost 5 bases and the J gene lost 4 bases, with 20 bases spanning the gap. Germline values: CDR1 KGHDR, CDR2 SFDVKD. CDR3 length: 17 amino acids. CDR3 residues: CATSGRGGSLPNQPQHF. CDR3 nucleotide sequence: TGTGCCACCAGTGGTAGGGGGGGCTCACTACCGAATCAGCCCCAGCATTTT.